This T cell receptor (beta chain) was identified during a study of T cell changes during pregnancy in multiple sclerosis. Measured with immunoSEQ multiplex PCR; TCRdb has only the in-frame clones, and not every one. This table holds around 80,000 clones, roughly nine tenths found once. Trimming cost V 5 bases and J 8 bases; bases outside gene matches: 16. The CDR3 sequence is 18 residues long. Germline V CDR1 and CDR2: SEHNR, FQNEAQ (reference sequence). The TCR comes from a female donor with multiple sclerosis, enrolled in a pregnancy study. This sequence joins TRBV7-9 and TRBJ2-2; 11 positions match TRBD2. The sample consisted of peripheral blood, taken before pregnancy. The CDR3 DNA reads as TGTGCCAGCAGCCAGCCCCCCCGCCTAGCGGGAGGTCAAGGGGAGCTGTTTTTT. It encodes CASSQPPRLAGGQGELFF.